This T cell receptor (beta chain) comes out of a study of human T cells and chemical hapten exposure. The library attached unique molecular identifiers to individual cDNA molecules. A single record per CDR3 protein comes from TCRdb applying MiXCR to the RACE reads. Of around 45,000 distinct CDR3 sequences in the sample, roughly 4.1% were seen once. This clonotype has only a few counts. The target antigen is unknown. V was shortened by 9 bases and J by 6 bases, with 23 bases between the two germline ends. Germline-derived CDR1 and CDR2 are MNHEY and SMNVEV (reference sequence). The CDR3 sequence is 15 residues long. Whole-study findings and limits: Those TCRs sitting above 1 in 1000 frequency stayed the same with DPC sensitization.

The time point denotes: healthy volunteer bleed at 2 weeks. Researchers extracted total RNA from unfractionated whole blood. The source material was whole blood. The sequence was collected from a human donor in good health. Some clones in this sample may be carry-over from other donors' samples. The chain recombines TRBV27 with TRBJ1-1, with D unclear. The CDR3, as DNA: TGTGCCAGTACTCCCGGAGACCGACCTTTGGCTGAAGCTTTCTTT. It yields the protein CASTPGDRPLAEAFF.